A selection of T cell receptor beta chains follows, all from one sample in a study of blood T cell repertoires in COVID-19. The method was immunoSEQ multiplex PCR; TCRdb's version includes in-frame clones alone and lacks a portion of them. Here the sample spans more than 150,000 clones, nearly 90% being singletons. The sequenced sample consisted of peripheral blood. The receptors originated from a man aged 50 to 60 with acute or convalescent COVID-19. CDR3s leave out the opening cysteine and the closing phenylalanine or tryptophan. Only part of the rows carry a size: once, few, many, or a class if the clone is expanded.

j_call clone_size v_call cdr3_aa
TRBJ2-3 . TRBV19 ASKVGIAGGRGTDTQY
TRBJ1-1 . TRBV5-1 ASSPGGGSLGTEAF
TRBJ1-1 . TRBV7-9 ASSFLGDEAF
TRBJ2-1 . TRBV9 ASSVELGNSYNEQF
TRBJ2-3 . TRBV6-6 ASSKRSGTDTQY
TRBJ1-5 . TRBV28 ASSRGQGLNQPQH
TRBJ2-5 . TRBV29-1 SVRGLAVPQETQY
TRBJ1-5 . TRBV6-6 ASRGGASQPQH
TRBJ1-2 . TRBV13 ASSSRGTDRGYT
TRBJ2-4 many TRBV7-8 ASSWDRGGSGQY
TRBJ2-7 . TRBV19 ASKSPSGSYEQY
TRBJ2-2 . TRBV28 ASSLFLVAGNTGELF
TRBJ1-2 . TRBV27 ASRTGFNYGYT
TRBJ2-1 . TRBV4-1 ASSQEGQGYNEQF
TRBJ1-1 . TRBV27 ASSSYDRGAIEAF
TRBJ2-5 . TRBV7-3 ASSTWTGPQETQY
TRBJ2-3 . TRBV6-2/TRBV6-3 ASSYGTSGSTDMQY
TRBJ2-2 . TRBV7-3 ASSLSPGNTGELF
TRBJ1-5 . TRBV27 ASSLWGHSNQPQH
TRBJ1-4 . TRBV10-3 AISETGYNEKLF
TRBJ2-3 once TRBV11-3 ASSQGQPSTDTQY
TRBJ1-1 few TRBV12-3/TRBV12-4 ASRVQGGTEAF
TRBJ1-2 . TRBV9 ASSADRAYGYT
TRBJ2-1 . TRBV27 ASSSPLRTGSYNEQF
TRBJ1-2 . TRBV29-1 SVATRAYGYT
TRBJ2-3 once TRBV7-9 ASSLGLAGGFSNTQY
TRBJ2-1 . TRBV4-1 ASSPLERLAGSNEQF
TRBJ2-5 . TRBV28 ASSSNPTTGETQY
TRBJ1-2 few TRBV10-2 ASRGDRGLYGYT
TRBJ2-3 . TRBV9 ASSSQGFSQY
TRBJ2-7 . TRBV21-1 ASSKGPLCWGGEPYEQY
TRBJ2-2 . TRBV18 ASSHRDRGPTGELF